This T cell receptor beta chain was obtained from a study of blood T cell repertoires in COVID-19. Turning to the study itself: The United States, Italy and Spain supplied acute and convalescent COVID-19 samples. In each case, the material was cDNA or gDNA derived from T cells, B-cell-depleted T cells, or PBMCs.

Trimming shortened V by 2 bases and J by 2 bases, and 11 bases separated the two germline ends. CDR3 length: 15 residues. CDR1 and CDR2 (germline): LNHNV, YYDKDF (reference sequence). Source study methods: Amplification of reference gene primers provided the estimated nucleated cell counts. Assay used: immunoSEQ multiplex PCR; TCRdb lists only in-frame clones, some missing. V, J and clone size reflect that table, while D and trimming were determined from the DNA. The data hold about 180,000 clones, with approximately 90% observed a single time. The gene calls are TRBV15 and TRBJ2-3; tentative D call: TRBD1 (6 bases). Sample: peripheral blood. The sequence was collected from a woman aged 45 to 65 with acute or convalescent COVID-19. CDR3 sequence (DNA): TGTGCCACCAGCAGACTCCGGGACACCACAGATACGCAGTATTTT. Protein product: CATSRLRDTTDTQYF. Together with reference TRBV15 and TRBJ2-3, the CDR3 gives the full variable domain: DAMVIQNPRYQVTQFGKPVTLSCSQTLNHNVMYWYQQKSSQAPKLLFHYYDKDFNNEADTPDNFQSRRPNTSFCFLDIRSPGLGDTAMYLCATSRLRDTTDTQYFGPGTRLTVL.